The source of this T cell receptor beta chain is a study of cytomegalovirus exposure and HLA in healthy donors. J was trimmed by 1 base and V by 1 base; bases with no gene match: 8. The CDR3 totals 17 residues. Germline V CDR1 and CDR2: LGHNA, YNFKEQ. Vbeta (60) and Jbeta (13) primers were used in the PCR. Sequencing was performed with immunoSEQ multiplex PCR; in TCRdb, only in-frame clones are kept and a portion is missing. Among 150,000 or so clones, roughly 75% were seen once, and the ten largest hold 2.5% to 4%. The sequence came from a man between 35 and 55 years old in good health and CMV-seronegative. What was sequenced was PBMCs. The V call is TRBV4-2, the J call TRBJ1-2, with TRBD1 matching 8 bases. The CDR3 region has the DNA TGTGCCAGCAGCCAAGTGGGACAGGAACTTCTTAACTATGGCTACACCTTC. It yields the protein CASSQVGQELLNYGYTF.